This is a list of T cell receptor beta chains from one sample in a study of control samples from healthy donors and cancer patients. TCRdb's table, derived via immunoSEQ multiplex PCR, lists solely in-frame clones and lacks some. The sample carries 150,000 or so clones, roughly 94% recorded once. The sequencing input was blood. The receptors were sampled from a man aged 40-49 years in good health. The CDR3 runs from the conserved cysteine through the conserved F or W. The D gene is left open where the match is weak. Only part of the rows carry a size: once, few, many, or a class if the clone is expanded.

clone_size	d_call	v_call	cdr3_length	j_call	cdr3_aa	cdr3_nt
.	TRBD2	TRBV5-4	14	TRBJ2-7	CASSPGLAAYEQYF	TGTGCCAGCAGCCCCGGACTAGCCGCCTACGAGCAGTACTTC
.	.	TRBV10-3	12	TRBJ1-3	CAIEGSGNTIYF	TGTGCCATCGAAGGATCTGGAAACACCATATATTTT
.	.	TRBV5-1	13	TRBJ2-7	CASSPRQPQEQYF	TGCGCCAGCAGCCCAAGACAGCCCCAGGAGCAGTACTTC
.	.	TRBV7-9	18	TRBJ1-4	CASSLASPDGLANEKLFF	TGTGCCAGCAGCTTAGCCTCACCTGACGGTTTGGCTAATGAAAAACTGTTTTTT
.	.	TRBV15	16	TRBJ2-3	CATSREQGGAQGRQYF	TGTGCCACCAGCAGAGAACAGGGAGGGGCTCAAGGGAGGCAGTATTTT
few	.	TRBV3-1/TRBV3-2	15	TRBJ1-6	CASSQDGRFNSPLHF	TGTGCCAGCAGCCAAGATGGGCGGTTTAATTCACCCCTCCACTTT
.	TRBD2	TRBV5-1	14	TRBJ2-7	CASSFASGTYEQYF	TGCGCCAGCAGCTTCGCTAGCGGAACCTACGAGCAGTACTTC
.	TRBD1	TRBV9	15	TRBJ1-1	CASSVAPGQDTEAFF	TGTGCCAGCAGCGTTGCTCCGGGACAGGACACTGAAGCTTTCTTT
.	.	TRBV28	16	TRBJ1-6	CASSPSSGAYNSPLHF	TGTGCCAGCAGTCCGTCCTCCGGTGCATATAATTCACCCCTCCACTTT
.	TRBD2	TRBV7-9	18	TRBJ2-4	CASSFSTRTSALKNIQYF	TGTGCCAGCAGCTTTTCTACGAGGACTAGCGCCCTCAAAAACATTCAGTACTTC
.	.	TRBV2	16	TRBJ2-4	CASSPTPIGAKNIQYF	TGTGCCAGCAGCCCCACCCCAATAGGGGCCAAAAACATTCAGTACTTC
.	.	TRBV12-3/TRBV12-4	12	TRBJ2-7	CASSLNRDEQYF	TGTGCCAGCAGTCTTAACAGGGACGAGCAGTACTTC
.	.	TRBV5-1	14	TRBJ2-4	CASSLEGTKNIQYF	TGCGCCAGCAGCTTGGAGGGTACCAAAAACATTCAGTACTTC
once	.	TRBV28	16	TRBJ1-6	CASSLDLRSYNSPLHF	TGTGCCAGCAGTTTGGACCTGCGCTCCTATAATTCACCCCTCCACTTT
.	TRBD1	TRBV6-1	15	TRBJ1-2	CASSDGGTAGRGYTF	TGTGCCAGCAGTGATGGGGGGACAGCGGGGAGAGGCTACACCTTC
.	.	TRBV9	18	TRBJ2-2	CASSVVPRVTPNTGELFF	TGTGCCAGCAGCGTAGTACCCAGGGTCACTCCAAACACCGGGGAGCTGTTTTTT
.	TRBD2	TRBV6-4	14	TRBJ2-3	CASSDRAGADTQYF	TGTGCCAGCAGTGACCGGGCGGGAGCAGATACGCAGTATTTT
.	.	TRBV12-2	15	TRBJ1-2	CASRSTPGLMKGYTF	TGTGCAAGTCGCTCGACTCCGGGACTGATGAAAGGCTACACCTTC
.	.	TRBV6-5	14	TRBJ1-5	CASSPRDTNQPQHF	TGTGCCAGCAGCCCCCGAGACACCAATCAGCCCCAGCATTTT
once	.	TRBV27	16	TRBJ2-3	CASSSGTYFSTDTQYF	TGTGCCAGCAGTTCCGGGACTTACTTTAGCACAGATACGCAGTATTTT
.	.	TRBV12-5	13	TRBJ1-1	CASGWGVGTEAFF	TGTGCTAGTGGTTGGGGAGTGGGCACTGAAGCTTTCTTT
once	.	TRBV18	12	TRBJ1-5	CASSRGGQPQHF	TGTGCCAGCTCACGGGGTGGTCAGCCCCAGCATTTT
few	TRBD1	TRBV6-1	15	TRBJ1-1	CASREGTATWTEAFF	TGTGCCAGCAGGGAAGGGACAGCCACGTGGACTGAAGCTTTCTTT
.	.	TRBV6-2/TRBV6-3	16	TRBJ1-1	CASSYSIVGLNTEAFF	TGTGCCAGCAGTTACTCGATAGTCGGCTTGAACACTGAAGCTTTCTTT
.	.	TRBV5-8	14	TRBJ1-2	CASSGVGILYGYTF	TGTGCCAGCAGCGGGGTCGGGATCCTCTATGGCTACACCTTC
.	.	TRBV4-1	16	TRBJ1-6	CASSQGFGREYSPLHF	TGCGCCAGCAGCCAAGGGTTTGGCAGGGAGTATTCACCCCTCCACTTT
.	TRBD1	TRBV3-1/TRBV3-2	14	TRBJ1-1	CASRSGQVNTEAFF	TGTGCCAGCAGATCCGGACAGGTCAACACTGAAGCTTTCTTT
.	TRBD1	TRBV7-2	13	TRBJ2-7	CASSPGTGRVQYF	TGTGCCAGCAGCCCCGGGACAGGTCGTGTACAGTACTTC
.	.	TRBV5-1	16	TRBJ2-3	CASSARDTYSTDTQYF	TGCGCCAGCAGCGCCCGGGACACCTATAGCACAGATACGCAGTATTTT
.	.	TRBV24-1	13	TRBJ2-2	CATRSEGTGELFF	TGTGCCACCAGATCGGAGGGGACCGGGGAGCTGTTTTTT
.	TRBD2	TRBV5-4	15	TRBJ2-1	CASSLASGGFNEQFF	TGTGCCAGCAGCTTGGCTAGCGGGGGCTTCAATGAGCAGTTCTTC
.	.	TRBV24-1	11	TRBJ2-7	CATSDYYEQYF	TGTGCCACCAGTGATTACTACGAGCAGTACTTC
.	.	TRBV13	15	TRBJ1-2	CASSSFSGTESGYTF	TGTGCCAGCAGCAGTTTCTCCGGGACGGAATCTGGCTACACCTTC
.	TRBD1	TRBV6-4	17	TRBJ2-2	CASSLHGQGAKTGELFF	TGTGCCAGCAGCCTCCACGGACAGGGGGCGAAAACCGGGGAGCTGTTTTTT
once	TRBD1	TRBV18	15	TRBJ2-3	CASSPQGANTDTQYF	TGTGCCAGCTCACCACAGGGGGCCAACACAGATACGCAGTATTTT
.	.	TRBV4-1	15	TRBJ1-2	CASSQGRAGYYGYTF	TGCGCCAGCAGTCAGGGTCGGGCAGGGTACTATGGCTACACCTTC
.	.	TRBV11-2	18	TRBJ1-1	CASSLRAFGGKKNTEAFF	TGTGCCAGCAGCTTAAGAGCATTCGGGGGGAAAAAGAACACTGAAGCTTTCTTT
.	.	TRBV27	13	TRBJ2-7	CASSLTRGHEQYF	TGTGCCAGCAGTCTCACCCGGGGGCACGAGCAGTACTTC
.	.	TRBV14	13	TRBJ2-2	CASSPTGPGELFF	TGTGCCAGCAGCCCAACAGGGCCCGGGGAGCTGTTTTTT
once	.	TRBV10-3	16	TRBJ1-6	CAISESRDSQNSPLHF	TGTGCCATCAGTGAGTCCCGCGACAGCCAAAATTCACCCCTCCACTTT
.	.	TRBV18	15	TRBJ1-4	CASLQVGSPNEKLFF	TGTGCCAGCCTCCAGGTGGGGAGCCCTAATGAAAAACTGTTTTTT
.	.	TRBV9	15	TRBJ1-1	CASSVGQGGRTEAFF	TGTGCCAGCAGCGTAGGGCAGGGAGGGCGCACTGAAGCTTTCTTT
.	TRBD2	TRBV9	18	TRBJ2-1	CASSVQVAGGPFYNEQFF	TGTGCCAGCAGCGTACAGGTGGCGGGAGGGCCCTTCTACAATGAGCAGTTCTTC
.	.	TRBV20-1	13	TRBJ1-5	CSASLGRNQPQHF	TGCAGTGCTAGTTTGGGTCGCAATCAGCCCCAGCATTTT